Listed below are T cell receptor beta chains from one sample, sequenced in a study of early T cells in non-severe SARS-CoV-2 infection. TCRdb ran MiXCR on the 5' RACE reads and lists one entry per CDR3 protein. The profile shows some 59,000 distinct CDR3 sequences, over 7% of them singletons. Material: whole blood. The origin of the receptors is an adult who was a healthcare worker with PCR-confirmed SARS-CoV-2 infection or an uninfected control (not recorded which). The CDR3 runs from the conserved cysteine through the conserved F or W. Expanded clones get a size class; other rows say once, few or many, or leave the size out.

j_gene	v_gene	len	abundance	CDR3aa
TRBJ2-5	TRBV15	13	few	CATSIQPGETQYF
TRBJ2-2	TRBV2	14	NA	CASIKTGNTGELFF
TRBJ2-5	TRBV2	14	NA	CASSEINLQETQYF
TRBJ2-2	TRBV7-6	14	few	CASSFRVDPGELFF
TRBJ1-1	TRBV30	12	few	CASQGMNTEAFF
TRBJ2-3	TRBV10-3	11	few	CAGGSTDTQYF
TRBJ1-3	TRBV5-5	15	few	CASSRDRQAGNTIYF
TRBJ2-2	TRBV5-1	15	few	CASSYTDSNTGELFF
TRBJ2-7	TRBV7-9	14	many	CASSSDREVYEQYF
TRBJ2-7	TRBV6-2/TRBV6-3	14	few	CASSYWDGTYEQYF
TRBJ2-5	TRBV7-8	15	NA	CASRDRWGLGETQYF
TRBJ2-5	TRBV5-5	15	many	CASSIPGRSQETQYF
TRBJ2-1	TRBV5-1	15	many	CASRPGTSSYNEQFF
TRBJ1-5	TRBV12-3/TRBV12-4	15	few	CASSRDRGLGQPQHF
TRBJ1-1	TRBV2	12	few	CASGVGTGGAFF
TRBJ1-1	TRBV5-6	12	many	CASSGTGGRAFF
TRBJ2-5	TRBV7-2	14	few	CASSPGLAGETQYF
TRBJ2-5	TRBV12-3/TRBV12-4	14	many	CASRDTQGKETQYF
TRBJ1-5	TRBV4-1	15	many	CASSQDWDGNQPQHF
TRBJ2-7	TRBV6-5	16	NA	CASSLSWTSSSYEQYF
TRBJ2-7	TRBV3-1	15	few	CASSPRRASSGEQYF
TRBJ2-3	TRBV19	13	many	CASSIGFSDTQYF
TRBJ2-2	TRBV29-1	14	many	CSGRTTKNTGELFF
TRBJ2-2	TRBV6-1	12	few	CASSGVTGELFF
TRBJ2-4	TRBV3-1	15	many	CASSQEGVAKNIQYF
TRBJ1-2	TRBV7-2	14	many	CASSLDGSLDGYTF
TRBJ2-7	TRBV3-1	14	few	CASSPQSKGYEQYF
TRBJ1-1	TRBV20-1	13	NA	CSATGTADAEAFF
TRBJ1-6	TRBV12-5	16	many	CASGLSRDFFTSPLHF
TRBJ2-3	TRBV4-1	17	NA	CASSAPLGVLDTDTQYF
TRBJ1-4	TRBV7-6	16	NA	CASSVAGVGTNEKLFF
TRBJ2-1	TRBV7-9	13	few	CASSLARDNEQFF
TRBJ1-2	TRBV7-9	15	many	CASSLSDRVNYGYTF
TRBJ1-2	TRBV9	15	few	CASSVGGLNNYGYTF
TRBJ1-1	TRBV11-3	13	NA	CASSPGQGTEAFF
TRBJ1-6	TRBV5-1	14	many	CASGSGQDNSPLHF
TRBJ1-5	TRBV7-9	13	few	CASGSGHNQPQHF
TRBJ2-7	TRBV10-3	16	few	CAISVTGTSGDKKQYF
TRBJ1-1	TRBV5-1	13	NA	CASSPGQGPEAFF
TRBJ2-1	TRBV7-9	15	NA	CASSSLAGGHNEQFF
TRBJ2-2	TRBV30	13	NA	CAWGRTDTGELFF
TRBJ2-5	TRBV7-9	11	few	CNAGGGETQYF
TRBJ2-7	TRBV21-1	13	NA	CASSPGRRGEQYF
TRBJ1-1	TRBV7-8	15	many	CASSLSELMNTEAFF
TRBJ1-1	TRBV3-1	14	few	CASSRDQVNTEAFF
TRBJ2-1	TRBV12-3/TRBV12-4	13	NA	CASSRTGLGEQFF
TRBJ2-7	TRBV10-3	12	many	CAISEEAYEQYF
TRBJ1-6	TRBV3-1	14	many	CASSPRDTNSPLHF